What follows describes a single TCR beta chain. The antigen is undetermined. CDR1 and CDR2 (germline): DFQATT, SNEGSKA (reference sequence). V was clipped by 1 base and J by 4 bases, with 12 bases between them. This CDR3 has 14 residues. A single record per CDR3 protein comes from TCRdb applying MiXCR to the reads. The table includes about 310,000 distinct CDR3 sequences, 20% to 25% detected once. This sample is drawn from a study of T cell repertoires in cytomegalovirus infection. Study context: In public TCR beta signatures, there were indications of both CMV infection and matching HLA type.

The sequenced sample was cultured PBMCs, obtained from culture after CMV antigen stimulation. This receptor was taken from a human donor in good health (CMV status not recorded). Some clones in this sample may be carry-over from other donors' samples. The chain is built from TRBV20-1 and TRBJ2-3, with D hard to call. CDR3 sequence (DNA): TGCAGTGCTAGAGGAATAGGGTCCCCAGATACGCAGTATTTT. Amino acids: CSARGIGSPDTQYF.